The 29 T cell receptor beta chains below were found in one sample sequenced in a study of cytomegalovirus exposure and HLA in healthy donors. 13 Jbeta primers and 60 Vbeta primers were used for the PCR. The data were produced by immunoSEQ multiplex PCR, yet TCRdb's version contains in-frame clones alone and is incomplete. The table lists about 200,000 clones, with about 1% in the top ten. Sequencing input: PBMCs. All receptors derive from a girl aged 2-15 years in good health and CMV-seropositive.

This chain uses TRBV5-1 with TRBJ1-4, with no clear D. This CDR3 has 13 amino acids. In germline, CDR1 is SGHRS, CDR2 YFSETQ. V was cut by 4 bases and J by 14 bases, with 18 bases left in between. CDR3 amino acids: CASSPGVERRLFF. The CDR3 DNA reads TGCGCCAGCAGCCCCGGTGTGGAGCGGCGGCTGTTTTTT.

This sequence joins TRBV18 and TRBJ2-1, with D possibly being TRBD2 (6 bases). Deletions cut 5 bases from V and 8 bases from J, with 28 bases between. CDR3 length: 18 residues. Germline values: CDR1 KGHSH, CDR2 LQKENI. The CDR3 nucleotides read TGTGCCAGCTCATCCTCACGGGCGCAACTAGCAGATTTAGATGAGCAGTTCTTC. This sequence encodes CASSSSRAQLADLDEQFF.

The CDR3: CASSRFNTDTQYF. Written as DNA, the CDR3 is TGTGCCAGCAGCCGGTTTAACACAGATACGCAGTATTTT. The chain links TRBV6-5 to TRBJ2-3; no definite D call. The V gene's germline CDR1 is MNHEY and CDR2 SVGAGI. With 6 bases removed from V and 2 bases from J, the gap between germline ends came to 9 bases. This CDR3 comprises 13 residues.

V gene TRBV27 combines with J gene TRBJ2-3, with TRBD1 identical over 10 bases. The CDR3 has 17 residues. Germline lookup yields CDR1 MNHEY and CDR2 SMNVEV (reference sequence). The J segment lost 3 bases and the V segment lost 4 bases, leaving 10 bases of the junction unmatched. In nucleotides, the CDR3 is TGTGCCAGCAGTTCTCCCCCGGGACAGGGGAGGACAGATACGCAGTATTTT. Its translation is CASSSPPGQGRTDTQYF.

The chain combines TRBV27 with TRBJ2-3; 12 bases line up with TRBD2. The CDR3 runs to 18 residues. Germline CDR1 reads MNHEY; CDR2 reads SMNVEV (reference sequence). The junction had 14 bases not matched to a gene; V was cut back by 8 bases and J by 2 bases. CDR3 coding DNA: TGTGCCAGCCGCCTGGGAGGGCTAGCGGGAGGGCCCACAGATACGCAGTATTTT. Its translation is CASRLGGLAGGPTDTQYF.

V gene TRBV27 combines with J gene TRBJ2-7, with TRBD2 as a possible D gene (5 bases). V was pared by 1 base and J by 1 base, with 14 bases between. CDR1 and CDR2 (germline): MNHEY, SMNVEV (reference sequence). The length of the CDR3 is 16 residues. CDR3 nucleotides: TGTGCCAGCAGTTTATTTGGCACCCGGACTTCCTACGAGCAGTACTTC. Translation gives CASSLFGTRTSYEQYF.

About this clone itself: Compared with germline, one end of the junction differs, possibly owing to a read error. The chain couples TRBV5-1 to TRBJ2-7; TRBD2 aligns across 8 bases. The CDR3 totals 13 residues. Germline V gene sequence: CDR1 SGHRS, CDR2 YFSETQ. CDR3 in amino acids: CASSPAGAYEQHF. The CDR3 DNA follows: TGCGCCAGCAGCCCAGCGGGGGCCTACGAGCAGCACTTC.

The rearrangement links TRBV6-5 to TRBJ2-1; 13 nucleotides line up with TRBD2. V was pared by 8 bases and J by 12 bases, with 4 bases of the junction left unmatched. The CDR3 contains 12 residues. CDR1 and CDR2 (germline): MNHEY, SVGAGI. The chain's CDR3 is CASGTSGTGQFF. The CDR3 DNA reads TGTGCCAGCGGGACTAGCGGGACAGGGCAGTTCTTC.

The rearrangement links TRBV5-4 to TRBJ1-2, with D perhaps matching TRBD1 (6 bases). Per germline, CDR1 SGHNT and CDR2 YYREEE (reference sequence). The CDR3 loop spans 14 amino acids. Deletions cut 4 bases from V and 2 bases from J, with 12 bases between. DNA of the CDR3: TGTGCCAGCAGCCCTCAACAGGGAAACTATGGCTACACCTTC. Translating gives CASSPQQGNYGYTF.

The CDR3 nucleotides read TGTGCCAGCAAGACGTACAGGGGTACCAATCAGCCCCAGCATTTT. It yields the protein CASKTYRGTNQPQHF. The chain combines TRBV19 with TRBJ1-5, with 7 bases identical to TRBD1. The CDR3 spans 15 residues. V dropped 9 bases and J dropped 3; count of bases not matched to a gene: 11. The V gene's germline CDR1 is LNHDA and CDR2 SQIVND (reference sequence). Full variable domain (outside the CDR3, taken from reference TRBV19 and TRBJ1-5): DGGITQSPKYLFRKEGQNVTLSCEQNLNHDAMYWYRQDPGQGLRLIYYSQIVNDFQKGDIAEGYSVSREKKESFPLTVTSAQKNPTAFYLCASKTYRGTNQPQHFGDGTRLSIL.

The V and J genes are TRBV10-3 and TRBJ2-7, with unresolved D. Trimming removed 4 bases at V and 5 bases at J, with 12 bases between. Germline V gives CDR1 ENHRY, CDR2 SYGVKD. The length of the CDR3 is 13 residues. The CDR3 loop is CAISGADKDEQYF. The CDR3 nucleotides are TGTGCCATCAGTGGGGCTGACAAGGACGAGCAGTACTTC.

The gene calls are TRBV5-1 and TRBJ2-5; D gene ambiguous. The germline V gene encodes CDR1 SGHRS and CDR2 YFSETQ. The V and J ends lost 0 bases and 0 bases respectively, with 6 bases between them. The CDR3 is 14 residues long. CDR3 residues: CASSLDSDQETQYF. In DNA, the CDR3 is TGCGCCAGCAGCTTGGACAGTGACCAAGAGACCCAGTACTTC.

The chain carries TRBV6-5 and TRBJ2-1, with 7 bases matching TRBD1. Trimming removed 0 bases from V and 7 bases from J; junction bases left unmatched: 9. The CDR3 has 16 amino acids. The germline CDR1 and CDR2 sequences are MNHEY and SVGAGI. The CDR3: CASSYSTGLGANEQFF. CDR3 sequence (DNA): TGTGCCAGCAGTTACTCGACAGGGTTGGGGGCGAATGAGCAGTTCTTC.

The chain combines TRBV11-2 with TRBJ1-2, with D possibly TRBD1 on 5 matching bases. The CDR3 is 12 amino acids. Germline-derived CDR1 and CDR2 are SGHAT and FQNNGV. Between the trimmed V and J ends, which lost 4 bases and 5 bases, there was a span of 8 bases. CDR3 amino acids: CASSSGTYGYTF. The CDR3 bases are TGTGCCAGCAGCTCTGGGACTTATGGCTACACCTTC.

The chain has TRBV5-5 and TRBJ1-1; the D gene is possibly TRBD1 (6 bases). The CDR3 covers 14 residues. Germline V gene data show CDR1 as SGHKS and CDR2 as YYEKEE (reference sequence). Deletions cut 4 bases from V and 3 bases from J, with 13 bases between. The chain's CDR3 is CASSATSGDTEAFF. CDR3 in DNA: TGTGCCAGCAGCGCGACTTCAGGGGACACTGAAGCTTTCTTT.

This chain uses TRBV5-8 with TRBJ1-5, with D hard to call. V lost 0 bases and J lost 1, with 5 bases in between. This CDR3 has 14 amino acids. Germline V gene lookup returns CDR1 SGHTS and CDR2 YDEGEE. The CDR3 nucleotides read TGTGCCAGCAGCTTGGGGCCCAGCAATCAGCCCCAGCATTTT. This sequence encodes CASSLGPSNQPQHF. Full variable domain (rest looked up from reference TRBV5-8 and TRBJ1-5): EAGVTQSPTHLIKTRGQQATLRCSPISGHTSVYWYQQALGLGLQFLLWYDEGEERNRGNFPPRFSGRQFPNYSSELNVNALELEDSALYLCASSLGPSNQPQHFGDGTRLSIL.

V is TRBV5-5 and J is TRBJ2-2; no clear D. V gave up 1 base and J gave up 3 bases, with 13 bases separating them. Germline loops: CDR1 SGHKS, CDR2 YYEKEE (reference sequence). This CDR3 is built from 16 residues. The DNA of the CDR3 is TGTGCCAGCAGCTTGAGAATCAAGGCGGACACCGGGGAGCTGTTTTTT. Residues: CASSLRIKADTGELFF. Variable domain in full (rest from reference TRBV5-5 and TRBJ2-2): DAGVTQSPTHLIKTRGQQVTLRCSPISGHKSVSWYQQVLGQGPQFIFQYYEKEERGRGNFPDRFSARQFPNYSSELNVNALLLGDSALYLCASSLRIKADTGELFFGEGSRLTVL.

The chain recombines TRBV28 with TRBJ2-5; weak D call: TRBD2 (7 bases). The germline V and J ends were trimmed by 3 bases and 2 bases, with 19 bases remaining between them. The germline gives CDR1 MDHEN, CDR2 SYDVKM. The CDR3 is made up of 17 amino acids. This chain's CDR3 is CASSLGGRVPRQETQYF. CDR3 in DNA: TGTGCCAGCAGTTTGGGGGGGCGGGTGCCCCGTCAAGAGACCCAGTACTTC.

This chain uses TRBV15 with TRBJ1-2; D is perhaps TRBD1 (6 bases). The CDR3 covers 19 residues. From germline, CDR1 is LNHNV and CDR2 YYDKDF (reference sequence). The ends were cut back, 5 bases at V and 4 bases at J, with 29 bases in the middle. CDR3 in amino acids: CATSRGGRGRNGAGYGYTF. The CDR3 nucleotides read TGTGCCACCAGCCGGGGGGGACGGGGGCGAAACGGGGCAGGCTATGGCTACACCTTC.

The chain joins TRBV2 to TRBJ2-6; perhaps TRBD2 as D (5 bases). This CDR3 has 15 amino acids. The germline gives CDR1 SNHLY, CDR2 FYNNEI. The V gene lost 8 bases and the J gene lost 2 bases, with 13 bases spanning the gap. CDR3 sequence (DNA): TGTGCCAGCGCCCATTGGGAGACTGGGGCCAACGTCCTGACTTTC. Its protein is CASAHWETGANVLTF.

This chain connects TRBV27 to TRBJ1-5; D remains ambiguous. There are 14 residues in the CDR3. CDR1 MNHEY and CDR2 SMNVEV come from the germline V gene (reference sequence). V dropped 4 bases and J dropped 2 bases, with 9 bases sitting between them. CDR3 amino acids: CASSSQLGNQPQHF. Written as DNA, the CDR3 is TGTGCCAGCAGTTCTCAGTTGGGCAATCAGCCCCAGCATTTT.

The rearrangement uses TRBV27 and TRBJ2-6, with 7 bases identical to TRBD1. The CDR3 covers 17 residues. CDR1 is MNHEY, CDR2 SMNVEV, per germline (reference sequence). J was trimmed by 0 bases and V by 5 bases; bases with no gene match: 7. The CDR3 DNA reads TGTGCCAGCAGTCCCCTTCCAGGGGGCTCTGGGGCCAACGTCCTGACTTTC. It yields the protein CASSPLPGGSGANVLTF.

The chain recombines TRBV5-1 with TRBJ2-1; 8 nucleotides line up with TRBD2. CDR3 length: 14 amino acids. V gave up 3 bases and J gave up 9 bases; unmatched junction bases: 8. From germline, CDR1 is SGHRS and CDR2 YFSETQ. The CDR3 region is CASSWASGPTEQFF. Written as DNA, the CDR3 is TGCGCCAGCAGCTGGGCTAGCGGGCCTACTGAGCAGTTCTTC. The variable domain in full, with the rest retrieved from reference TRBV5-1 and TRBJ2-1, is KAGVTQTPRYLIKTRGQQVTLSCSPISGHRSVSWYQQTPGQGLQFLFEYFSETQRNKGNFPGRFSGRQFSNSRSEMNVSTLELGDSALYLCASSWASGPTEQFFGPGTRLTVL.

The gene calls are TRBV6-6 and TRBJ2-7; 9 bases fit TRBD2. The CDR3 has 11 amino acids. In germline, CDR1 is MNHNY, CDR2 SVGAGI (reference sequence). With 11 bases clipped from V and 4 bases from J, the junction kept 3 bases outside the gene matches. CDR3 DNA sequence: TGTGCCGGCACTAGCGGGTACGAGCAGTACTTC. It is translated as CAGTSGYEQYF.

The V gene is TRBV28, the J gene TRBJ2-2, with D possibly matching TRBD1 (5 bases). This CDR3 region has 16 residues. Trimming removed 2 bases from V and 7 bases from J, with 17 bases in between. In germline, CDR1 is MDHEN, CDR2 SYDVKM. Here the CDR3 reads CASSLRQGLGVGELFF. Here the CDR3 DNA reads TGTGCCAGCAGTTTAAGGCAGGGTTTAGGCGTCGGGGAGCTGTTTTTT. The complete variable domain, with remaining parts taken from reference TRBV28 and TRBJ2-2, reads DVKVTQSSRYLVKRTGEKVFLECVQDMDHENMFWYRQDPGLGLRLIYFSYDVKMKEKGDIPEGYSVSREKKERFSLILESASTNQTSMYLCASSLRQGLGVGELFFGEGSRLTVL.

The CDR3 loop is CATSRDRGRELFF. The DNA for the CDR3 is TGTGCCACCAGCAGAGATCGAGGCAGGGAGCTGTTTTTT. The chain has TRBV15 and TRBJ2-2; D not certain. CDR3 length: 13 amino acids. CDR1 LNHNV and CDR2 YYDKDF come from the germline V gene (reference sequence). Deletions cut 0 bases from V and 9 bases from J, with 8 bases between.

V and J are TRBV7-6 and TRBJ2-5; TRBD2 matches at 11 bases. The V and J ends lost 3 bases and 1 base, in that order; junction bases with no gene match: 1. CDR3 length: 15 residues. Germline CDR1 SGHVS, CDR2 FNYEAQ. The CDR3 DNA is TGTGCCAGCAGCTTGGGGACTAGCGGCCAAGAGACCCAGTACTTC. Translating it yields CASSLGTSGQETQYF.

V usage is TRBV19 and J usage is TRBJ1-4; 9 bases are a match to TRBD1. This CDR3 has 15 amino acids. The V gene's germline CDR1 is LNHDA and CDR2 SQIVND (reference sequence). The ends lost 5 bases at V and 3 bases at J; junction bases unmatched: 4. In DNA, the CDR3 is TGTGCCAGTAGTCCGGACAGGGGTGCTAATGAAAAACTGTTTTTT. Its translation: CASSPDRGANEKLFF.

The CDR3 DNA reads as TGTGCCAGCAGTTTCCGGACAGACCTCCGAGAGACCCAGTACTTC. It translates to CASSFRTDLRETQYF. The rearrangement joins TRBV28 to TRBJ2-5; maybe TRBD1 (6 bases). Germline V gene lookup returns CDR1 MDHEN and CDR2 SYDVKM. The CDR3 loop spans 15 amino acids. With 3 bases removed from V and 4 bases from J, the gap between germline ends came to 15 bases.